A single sample gave rise to the 28 T cell receptor beta chains below, sequenced in a study of shared clonotypes between healthy human individuals. The assay was immunoSEQ multiplex PCR, and TCRdb's table has in-frame clones only and misses some. The profile shows 950,000 to 1,100,000 clones, around three quarters of them singletons. Source material: memory CD4+ T cells from PBMCs. Sample subset: CD45RA-negative fraction. These receptors all come from a man aged 18 to 35 in good health. Some clones in this sample may be carry-over from other donors' samples.

The gene calls are TRBV11-2 and TRBJ1-2; D uncertain. V gave up 6 bases and J gave up 2 bases, with 16 bases separating them. The CDR3 length is 15 residues. Germline V gives CDR1 SGHAT, CDR2 FQNNGV. The CDR3: CASSSLGRGNYGYTF. The CDR3 coding sequence is TGTGCCAGCAGTTCCCTTGGGCGCGGGAACTATGGCTACACCTTC.

V and J are TRBV10-2 and TRBJ1-4; 7 bases are a match to TRBD1. V trimming: 9 bases; J trimming: 7 bases; junction bases outside the gene matches: 8. Germline loops: CDR1 WSHSY, CDR2 SAAADI. The CDR3 runs to 13 residues. CDR3 nucleotides: TGCGCCAGGGGACAGAGGGGTTGTGAAAAACTGTTTTTT. Protein product: CARGQRGCEKLFF.

CDR3 nucleotide sequence: TGTGCCAGCAGTTTGCGTGCATCGTCTAGGGGGACTAGCGGGAGAAGGTCCGAGACCCAGTACTTC. Its protein product is CASSLRASSRGTSGRRSETQYF. V is TRBV27 and J is TRBJ2-5, with TRBD2 matching over 14 bases. CDR3 length: 22 amino acids. Germline V gene lookup returns CDR1 MNHEY and CDR2 SMNVEV (reference sequence). V lost 3 bases and J lost 5; bases outside the gene matches: 23.

The chain carries TRBV6-5 and TRBJ2-5; perhaps TRBD1 as D (5 bases). Germline values: CDR1 MNHEY, CDR2 SVGAGI. The CDR3 spans 13 residues. V lost 7 bases, J lost 2 bases, and 11 bases lay in between. The CDR3 spells CASKRTPQETQYF. The CDR3 DNA sequence: TGTGCCAGCAAGAGGACACCACAAGAGACCCAGTACTTC.

This clone was detected ten times or more. This sample also contains other DNA sequences that code for the same CDR3. This chain links TRBV18 with TRBJ1-1; D not resolved. Germline CDR1 KGHSH, CDR2 LQKENI. The CDR3 extends over 13 amino acids. Trimming shortened V by 2 bases and J by 1 base, and 5 bases separated the two germline ends. The CDR3 protein is CASSPNGNTEAFF. The CDR3, as DNA: TGTGCCAGCTCACCAAACGGGAACACTGAAGCTTTCTTT.

V is TRBV28 and J is TRBJ2-2; D is perhaps TRBD2 (6 bases). The germline CDR1 and CDR2 sequences are MDHEN and SYDVKM. The CDR3 loop spans 15 amino acids. V lost 7 bases and J lost 2, with 14 bases in between. CDR3 residues: CASILGGGNTGELFF. The CDR3 DNA is TGTGCCAGCATCCTCGGGGGAGGAAACACCGGGGAGCTGTTTTTT.

CDR3 bases: TGCGCCAGCAGCCAAGATCCGATAGCGCCGTCCTACAATGAGCAGTTCTTC. Translating gives CASSQDPIAPSYNEQFF. The V gene is TRBV4-3, the J gene TRBJ2-1, with a possible D match to TRBD2 (5 bases). V dropped 0 bases and J dropped 1 base, with 13 bases sitting between them. CDR1 LGHNA and CDR2 YSLEER come from the germline V gene. This CDR3 is built from 17 residues.

CDR3 DNA: TGCGCCAGCAGCGAGTTTGCGACAGGGGCGAATGAGCAGTTCTTC. This codes for CASSEFATGANEQFF. This rearrangement joins TRBV4-1 to TRBJ2-1; 8 bases map to TRBD1. J was trimmed by 7 bases and V by 5 bases; bases with no gene match: 10. The CDR3 is made up of 15 amino acids. The germline gives CDR1 MGHRA, CDR2 YSYEKL.

The V gene is TRBV4-3, the J gene TRBJ2-2, with 7 bases matching TRBD2. J gave up 0 bases and V 0 bases, and 7 bases lay outside the gene matches. The germline gives CDR1 LGHNA, CDR2 YSLEER. There are 18 residues in the CDR3. CDR3 amino acids: CASSQEIPAGANTGELFF. The DNA for the CDR3 is TGCGCCAGCAGCCAAGAGATTCCGGCGGGGGCGAACACCGGGGAGCTGTTTTTT.

Points on this clone: A read error is the likely source, as a far larger clone sits one nucleotide away. The chain couples TRBV11-3 to TRBJ1-1; the D is unclear. This CDR3 is built from 13 residues. Between the trimmed V and J ends, which lost 2 bases and 1 base, there was a span of 5 bases. CDR1 and CDR2 from the germline V gene are SGHNT and YENEEA. In DNA form, the CDR3 reads TGTGCCAGCAGCTTACAGGCGAACACTGAAGCTTTCTTT. This encodes CASSLQANTEAFF.

Concerning this clone: A much larger clone lies a single base off, so this may be a read error. The V and J genes are TRBV7-3 and TRBJ1-5; no firm D call. Germline CDR1 and CDR2: SGHTA and FQGTGA. The CDR3 runs 13 residues. This CDR3 is CAGSFRADQPQHF. The DNA of the CDR3 is TGTGCCGGCAGCTTCCGTGCGGACCAGCCCCAGCATTTT.

The J gene is TRBJ1-2, the V gene TRBV14; D is unclear. Germline V gives CDR1 SGHDN, CDR2 FVKESK. V lost 2 bases and J 3 bases, leaving 10 bases between the germline ends. The CDR3 length is 14 residues. The CDR3 protein is CASSQFSGYYGYTF. The CDR3 DNA follows: TGTGCCAGCAGCCAATTCTCGGGATACTATGGCTACACCTTC.

There are a few counts of this clone. CDR3 in amino acids: CASSLGLTEGEETQYF. In DNA, the CDR3 is TGTGCCAGCAGCTTGGGACTAACCGAGGGGGAAGAGACCCAGTACTTC. This chain links TRBV7-2 with TRBJ2-5; weak D call: TRBD2 (7 bases). The V gene lost 3 bases and the J gene lost 3 bases, with 17 bases spanning the gap. This CDR3 is built from 16 residues. CDR1 and CDR2 (germline): SGHTA, FQGNSA.

This chain connects TRBV5-1 to TRBJ2-5, with a weak D call TRBD1 (6 bases). The ends were cut back, 3 bases at V and 4 bases at J, with 13 bases in the middle. Germline lookup yields CDR1 SGHRS and CDR2 YFSETQ. The CDR3 length is 14 residues. DNA for the CDR3: TGCGCCAGCAGCTCGACAGGTATGAGAGAGACCCAGTACTTC. This encodes CASSSTGMRETQYF.

V gene TRBV6-5 combines with J gene TRBJ1-1; a weak D match, TRBD1 (5 bases). CDR3 length equals 14 residues. Looked up from germline, CDR1 is MNHEY and CDR2 is SVGAGI. Trimming pared 5 bases from V and 6 bases from J, leaving 16 bases between. The DNA of the CDR3 is TGTGCCAGCAGTCGCCGGGCAGGGCCGGCTGAAGCTTTCTTT. The encoded protein is CASSRRAGPAEAFF.

The table lists this clone with a few counts. V and J are TRBV6-1 and TRBJ2-7; D is possibly TRBD2 (6 bases). Per germline, CDR1 MNHNS and CDR2 SASEGT. Trimming cost V 6 bases and J 5 bases, with 14 bases left between them. The CDR3 has 13 residues. CDR3 sequence: CASRSLGGHEQYF. CDR3 nucleotide sequence: TGTGCCAGCAGGTCCTTGGGGGGTCACGAGCAGTACTTC.

The rearrangement links TRBV15 to TRBJ1-5, with 8 bases aligning to TRBD1. The germline V gene encodes CDR1 LNHNV and CDR2 YYDKDF (reference sequence). The CDR3 has 14 residues. After removal of 8 bases from V and 3 bases from J, the junction contained 6 bases not matched to a gene. As DNA, the CDR3 is TGTGCCACCCAGGGGGACAGGTACAATCAGCCCCAGCATTTT. It translates to CATQGDRYNQPQHF.

The V and J genes are TRBV10-1 and TRBJ2-3; D gene unclear. Germline lookup yields CDR1 WNHNN and CDR2 SYGVQD (reference sequence). The CDR3 covers 15 residues. V dropped 3 bases and J dropped 0 bases, with 10 bases sitting between them. CDR3 in amino acids: CASSDGGASTDTQYF. In nucleotides, the CDR3 is TGCGCCAGCAGTGACGGCGGAGCTAGCACAGATACGCAGTATTTT.

V and J are TRBV30 and TRBJ2-5; D not resolved. The CDR3 sequence is 11 residues long. CDR1 is GTSNPN and CDR2 is SVGIG in the germline V gene (reference sequence). Trimming left V 3 bases short and J 6 bases short, with 8 bases between. This CDR3 is CAWRISQTQYF. Written as DNA, the CDR3 is TGTGCCTGGAGAATTTCCCAGACCCAGTACTTC. Together with reference TRBV30 and TRBJ2-5, the CDR3 gives the full variable domain: SQTIHQWPATLVQPVGSPLSLECTVEGTSNPNLYWYRQAAGRGLQLLFYSVGIGQISSEVPQNLSASRPQDRQFILSSKKLLLSDSGFYLCAWRISQTQYFGPGTRLLVL.

Only a few counts were recorded for this clone. This chain uses TRBV19 with TRBJ1-5; D perhaps matches TRBD1 (6 bases). CDR1 LNHDA and CDR2 SQIVND come from the germline V gene (reference sequence). The CDR3 spans 15 residues. Trimming removed 9 bases from V and 0 bases from J, with 15 bases in between. The CDR3 loop is CASQRQALSNQPQHF. The CDR3, as DNA: TGTGCCAGCCAAAGACAGGCCCTTAGCAATCAGCCCCAGCATTTT.

The chain recombines TRBV2 with TRBJ1-2; no reliable D call. The CDR3 spans 13 residues. Trimming left V 4 bases short and J 3 bases short, with 9 bases between. CDR1 SNHLY and CDR2 FYNNEI come from the germline V gene. CDR3 sequence (DNA): TGTGCCAGCAGTGGGTCCCTGGACTATGGCTACACCTTC. It codes for CASSGSLDYGYTF.

V usage is TRBV5-4 and J usage is TRBJ2-7; TRBD2 is a possible D gene (6 bases). Trimming removed 4 bases from V and 4 bases from J, with 24 bases in between. The CDR3 length is 17 residues. CDR1 and CDR2 from the germline V gene are SGHNT and YYREEE (reference sequence). The CDR3 nucleotides read TGTGCCAGCAGCCCCGGACGTACTAGCTTCGGTGGGTACGAGCAGTACTTC. Amino acid sequence: CASSPGRTSFGGYEQYF.

This clone was recorded at least ten times. V usage is TRBV10-2 and J usage is TRBJ2-1, with TRBD2 matching over 8 bases. CDR3 length: 15 residues. Looked up from germline, CDR1 is WSHSY and CDR2 is SAAADI. Trimming took 7 bases from V and 3 from J; bases not matched to a gene: 8. CDR3 DNA: TGCGCCAGCAACCCGGGAGGGAACGGCTACAATGAGCAGTTCTTC. Translating it yields CASNPGGNGYNEQFF.

The chain uses TRBV5-1 and TRBJ2-7; 16 bases are a match to TRBD2. The CDR3 spans 19 residues. Per germline, CDR1 SGHRS and CDR2 YFSETQ. J was trimmed by 6 bases and V by 0 bases; bases with no gene match: 12. Written as DNA, the CDR3 is TGCGCCAGCAGCTTGGTCGGGACTAGCGGGAGGGAAGCTCGGGGCGAGCAGTACTTC. Its translation is CASSLVGTSGREARGEQYF.

A note on this clone: This sequence is one base from a far larger clone and is likely a read error. The CDR3 region is CASSTDGQSSYEQYF. The CDR3 coding sequence is TGTGCCAGTAGTACCGACGGCCAGAGCTCCTACGAGCAGTACTTC. The chain couples TRBV19 to TRBJ2-7; D remains ambiguous. V lost 4 bases and J lost 0, with 13 bases in between. Germline CDR1 and CDR2: LNHDA and SQIVND (reference sequence). CDR3 length equals 15 residues.

Remarks on this clone: In the same sample, other DNA sequences code for this CDR3. This chain connects TRBV7-2 to TRBJ2-1, with 7 bases matching TRBD2. V shed 1 base, J shed 7 bases, and the junction held 7 bases outside the gene matches. The CDR3 is 15 residues long. CDR1 and CDR2 from the germline V gene are SGHTA and FQGNSA. CDR3 sequence: CASSLVGLVGNEQFF. CDR3 DNA: TGTGCCAGCAGCTTAGTCGGACTAGTAGGTAATGAGCAGTTCTTC.

The rearrangement joins TRBV18 to TRBJ1-5; the D is unclear. V dropped 2 bases and J dropped 6 bases, with 11 bases sitting between them. Germline V gene lookup returns CDR1 KGHSH and CDR2 LQKENI. The CDR3 has 14 residues. CDR3 in DNA: TGTGCCAGCTCACCAGGCCAGCCGAGTCAGCCCCAGCATTTT. Protein sequence: CASSPGQPSQPQHF.

The V and J genes are TRBV9 and TRBJ2-3, with 8 bases identical to TRBD2. The CDR3 has 15 residues. CDR1 and CDR2 from the germline V gene are SGDLS and YYNGEE. Unmatched junction bases numbered 7, after V lost 5 bases and J lost 2 bases. CDR3 nucleotides: TGTGCCAGCAGTACCCGGGAGGGCTCCACAGATACGCAGTATTTT. Residues: CASSTREGSTDTQYF.